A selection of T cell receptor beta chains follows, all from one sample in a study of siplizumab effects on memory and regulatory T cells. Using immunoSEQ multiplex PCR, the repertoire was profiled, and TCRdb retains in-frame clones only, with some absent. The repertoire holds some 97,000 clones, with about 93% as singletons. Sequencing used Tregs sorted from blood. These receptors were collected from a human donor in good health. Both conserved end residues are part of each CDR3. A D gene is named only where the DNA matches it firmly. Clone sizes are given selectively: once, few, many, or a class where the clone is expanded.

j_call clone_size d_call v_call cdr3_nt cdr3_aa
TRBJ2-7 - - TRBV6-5 TGTGCCAGCACGTCAAAGAACGAGCAGTACTTC CASTSKNEQYF
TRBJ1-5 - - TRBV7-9 TGTGCCAGCAGCGTTACAGGAAATCAGCCCCAGCATTTT CASSVTGNQPQHF
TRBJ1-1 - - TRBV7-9 TGTGCCAGCAGCTTGGGACACTCGAACACTGAAGCTTTCTTT CASSLGHSNTEAFF
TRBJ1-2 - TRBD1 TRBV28 TGTGCCAGCAGTGTATCGGGACAGAGTAACTATGGCTACACCTTC CASSVSGQSNYGYTF
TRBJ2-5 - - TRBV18 TGTGCCAGCTCCCCCGGGGAGACCCAGTACTTC CASSPGETQYF
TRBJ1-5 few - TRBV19 TGTGCCAGCCGGAAAGGCGGGCAGCCCCAGCATTTT CASRKGGQPQHF
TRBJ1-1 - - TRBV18 TGTGCCAGCTCACCGTCGTGGGGACGAACGAACACTGAAGCTTTCTTT CASSPSWGRTNTEAFF
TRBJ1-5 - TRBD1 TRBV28 TGTGCCAGCAGTCGACAGGGATCTTACCAGCCCCAGCATTTT CASSRQGSYQPQHF
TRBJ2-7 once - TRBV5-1 TGCGCCAGCAGCTTGGCCTCAGCCAGCGAGCAGTACTTC CASSLASASEQYF
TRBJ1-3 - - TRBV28 TGTGCCAGCAGGTACATCTCTGGAAACACCATATATTTT CASRYISGNTIYF
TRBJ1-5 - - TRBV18 TGTGCCAGCTCACGAGGAGTTAATCAGCCCCAGCATTTT CASSRGVNQPQHF
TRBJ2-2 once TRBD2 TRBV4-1 TGCGCCAGCAGCCAAGAGGGACTAGTGAGCACCGGGGAGCTGTTTTTT CASSQEGLVSTGELFF
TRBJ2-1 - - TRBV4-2 TGTGCCAGCAGCCAGGTTACCTTCAATGAGCAGTTCTTC CASSQVTFNEQFF
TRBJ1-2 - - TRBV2 TGTGCCAGCAGTGTTAGAGGGGGCTATGGCTACACCTTC CASSVRGGYGYTF
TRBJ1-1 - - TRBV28 TGTGCCACCAAAGGAGGGGGTAGGAACACTGAAGCTTTCTTT CATKGGGRNTEAFF
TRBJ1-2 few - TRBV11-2 TGTGCCACCAGGGCTATCTATGGCTACACCTTC CATRAIYGYTF
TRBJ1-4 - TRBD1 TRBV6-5 TGTGCCAGCAGTGCTACCGGGGACAGGGGACTGTTTTTT CASSATGDRGLFF
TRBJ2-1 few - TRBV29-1 TGCAGCGTTGTTGGGCGGAGCTCCTACAATGAGCAGTTCTTC CSVVGRSSYNEQFF
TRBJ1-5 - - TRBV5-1 TGCGCCAGCAGGGCGGGGTCGTTGGAGAGCAGCCCCCAGCATTTT CASRAGSLESSPQHF
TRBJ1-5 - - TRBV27 TGTGCCAGCAGTTTCAGTTATAGCAATCAGCCCCAGCATTTT CASSFSYSNQPQHF
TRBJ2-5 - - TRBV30 TGTGCCTGGACAGTTCAAGAGACCCAGTACTTC CAWTVQETQYF
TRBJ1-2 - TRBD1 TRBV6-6 TGTGCCAGCAGTCCGGACAGGGGAACCGGCTACACCTTC CASSPDRGTGYTF
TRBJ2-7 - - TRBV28 TGTGCCAGCAGTTTAACGTCAGGACGGCAGTACTTC CASSLTSGRQYF
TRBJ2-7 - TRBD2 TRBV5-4 TGTGCCAGCAGCTTGGTCTTGGGACTAAAGTACGAGCAGTACTTC CASSLVLGLKYEQYF
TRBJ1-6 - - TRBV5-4 TGTGCCAGCAGCACTACAGGATTTACCAGGGGAAATTCACCCCTCCACTTT CASSTTGFTRGNSPLHF
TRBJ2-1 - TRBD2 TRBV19 TGTGCCAGTATCCCTAGCGGGTATCGGAATGAGCAGTTCTTC CASIPSGYRNEQFF
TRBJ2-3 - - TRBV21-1 TGTGCCAGCAGCGCCAGAGATACGCAGTATTTT CASSARDTQYF
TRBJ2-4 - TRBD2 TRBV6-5 TGTGCCAGCGGGAGGGGAGCCAAAAACATTCAGTACTTC CASGRGAKNIQYF
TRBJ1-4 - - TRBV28 TGTGCCAGCAGTTTAGGACTGAAAAATGAAAAACTGTTTTTT CASSLGLKNEKLFF
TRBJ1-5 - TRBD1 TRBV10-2 TGCGCCAGCAGTGGGGCTGTGACAGGGGTCCTCAATCAGCCCCAGCATTTT CASSGAVTGVLNQPQHF
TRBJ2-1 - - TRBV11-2 TGTGCCAGCAGCGGCAATGAGCAGTTCTTC CASSGNEQFF
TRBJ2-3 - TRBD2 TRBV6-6 TGTGCCAGCAAGTCGGGAGGAGGCGATACGCAGTATTTT CASKSGGGDTQYF
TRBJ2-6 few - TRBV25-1 TGTGCCAGCAGTGAACCACAGAAAACTGGGGCCAACGTCCTGACTTTC CASSEPQKTGANVLTF
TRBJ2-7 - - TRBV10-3 TGTGCCATACAGAGCGCAGGAGGGTCTTACGGCTTC CAIQSAGGSYGF
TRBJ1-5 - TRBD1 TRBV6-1 TGTGCCAGCAAGGGACAGGGACTGAGTCAGCCCCAGCATTTT CASKGQGLSQPQHF
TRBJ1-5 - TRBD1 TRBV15 TGTGCCACCAGCCAGGGGACAGGGCGCAATCAGCCCCAGCATTTT CATSQGTGRNQPQHF
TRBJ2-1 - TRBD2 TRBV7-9 TGTGGGGCTAGCGGGACCTACAATGAGCAGTTCTTC CGASGTYNEQFF
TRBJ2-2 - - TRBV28 TGTGCCAGCTTTTACACCGGGGAGCTGTTTTTT CASFYTGELFF
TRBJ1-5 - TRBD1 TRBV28 TGTGCCAGCAAACCAAGACAGGGACGGGGTCAGCCCCAGCATTTT CASKPRQGRGQPQHF
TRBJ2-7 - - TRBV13 TGTGCCAGCAGCTTAGGAGGGACCCTCTCCTACGAGCAGTACTTC CASSLGGTLSYEQYF